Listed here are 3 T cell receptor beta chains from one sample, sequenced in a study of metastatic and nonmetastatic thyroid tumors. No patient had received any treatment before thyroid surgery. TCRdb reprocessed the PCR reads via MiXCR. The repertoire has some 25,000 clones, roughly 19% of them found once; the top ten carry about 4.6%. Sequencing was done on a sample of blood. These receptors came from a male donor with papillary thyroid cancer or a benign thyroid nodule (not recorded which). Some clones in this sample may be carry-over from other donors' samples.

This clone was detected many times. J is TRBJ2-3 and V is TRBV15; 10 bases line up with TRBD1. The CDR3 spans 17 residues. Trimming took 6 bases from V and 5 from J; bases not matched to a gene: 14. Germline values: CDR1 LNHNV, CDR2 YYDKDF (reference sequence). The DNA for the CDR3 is TGTGCCACCAGAAGGGCCCCGGGACAGGGGTTACGAGATACGCAGTATTTT. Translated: CATRRAPGQGLRDTQYF.

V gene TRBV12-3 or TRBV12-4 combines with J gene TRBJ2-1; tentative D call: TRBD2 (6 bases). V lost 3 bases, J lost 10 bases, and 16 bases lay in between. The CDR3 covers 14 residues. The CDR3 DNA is TGTGCCAGCAGTTTTCGGACTACCCCACGGGAGCAGTTCTTC. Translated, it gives CASSFRTTPREQFF.

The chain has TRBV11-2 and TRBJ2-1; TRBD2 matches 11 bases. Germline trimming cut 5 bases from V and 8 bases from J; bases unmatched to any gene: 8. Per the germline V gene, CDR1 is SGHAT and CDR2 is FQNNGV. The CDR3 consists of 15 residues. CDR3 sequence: CASSRTLAGGHEQFF. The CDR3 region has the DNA TGTGCCAGCAGCCGAACCCTAGCGGGAGGCCATGAGCAGTTCTTC.